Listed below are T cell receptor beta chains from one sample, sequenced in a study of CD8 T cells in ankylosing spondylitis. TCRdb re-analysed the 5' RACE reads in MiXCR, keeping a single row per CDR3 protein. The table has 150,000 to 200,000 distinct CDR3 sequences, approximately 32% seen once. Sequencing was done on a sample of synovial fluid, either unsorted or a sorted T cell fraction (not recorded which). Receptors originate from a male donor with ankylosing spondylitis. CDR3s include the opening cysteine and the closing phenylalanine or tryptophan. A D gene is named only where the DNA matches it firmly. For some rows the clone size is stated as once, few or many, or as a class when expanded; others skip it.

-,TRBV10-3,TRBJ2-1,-,CAISRARAVSEQFF,TGTGCCATCAGTAGGGCTCGGGCTGTCTCTGAGCAGTTCTTC
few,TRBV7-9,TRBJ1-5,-,CASSLDGAGPRPQHF,TGTGCCAGCAGTTTGGACGGGGCAGGTCCTCGGCCCCAGCATTTT
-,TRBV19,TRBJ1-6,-,CASSSGADSPLHF,TGTGCCAGTAGTAGCGGGGCTGATTCACCCCTCCACTTT
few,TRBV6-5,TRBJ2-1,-,CASSYLRAVEQFF,TGTGCCAGCAGTTACCTCCGGGCCGTAGAGCAGTTCTTC
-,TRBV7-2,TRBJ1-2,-,CASSLQLGGYGYTF,TGTGCCAGCAGCTTACAGCTCGGAGGTTATGGCTACACCTTC
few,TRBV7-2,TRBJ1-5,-,CASSLVGISNQPQHF,TGTGCCAGCAGCTTAGTTGGAATTAGCAATCAGCCCCAGCATTTT
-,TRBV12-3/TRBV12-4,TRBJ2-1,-,CASSLGDTYNEQFF,TGTGCCAGCAGTTTAGGGGACACCTACAATGAGCAGTTCTTC
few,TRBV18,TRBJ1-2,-,CASSRNNYGYTF,TGTGCCAGCTCACGTAACAACTATGGCTACACCTTC
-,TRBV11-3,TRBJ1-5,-,CASSLGRGQTQHF,TGTGCCAGCAGCTTAGGTCGCGGACAGACACAGCATTTT
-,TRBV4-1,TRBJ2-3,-,CASSQNKGGSTDTQYF,TGCGCCAGCAGCCAGAACAAAGGGGGGAGCACAGATACGCAGTATTTT
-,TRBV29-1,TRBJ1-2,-,CSVVQGGDGYTF,TGCAGCGTTGTACAGGGAGGAGATGGCTACACCTTC
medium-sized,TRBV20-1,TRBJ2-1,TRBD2,CSLIGTSGRLSYNEQFF,TGCAGCTTAATCGGGACTAGCGGGAGATTATCCTACAATGAGCAGTTCTTC
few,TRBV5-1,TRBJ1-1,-,CASSLEINTEAFF,TGCGCCAGCAGCTTGGAGATAAACACTGAAGCTTTCTTT
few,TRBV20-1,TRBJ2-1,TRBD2,CSAIKRGYNEQFF,TGCAGTGCTATTAAGCGGGGTTACAATGAGCAGTTCTTC
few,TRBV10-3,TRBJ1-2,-,CAISDPGGRNYGYTF,TGTGCCATCAGTGACCCCGGGGGCAGAAACTATGGCTACACCTTC
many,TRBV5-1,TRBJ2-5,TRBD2,CASSPQVGLAGQTQYF,TGCGCCAGCAGCCCCCAGGTTGGACTAGCTGGACAGACCCAGTACTTC
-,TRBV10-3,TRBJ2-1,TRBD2,CAISDRTSGTEQFF,TGTGCCATCAGTGATAGGACTAGCGGGACTGAGCAGTTCTTC
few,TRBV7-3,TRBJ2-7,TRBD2,CASSRILLAAYYEQYF,TGTGCCAGCAGCCGCATACTACTAGCGGCGTACTACGAGCAGTACTTC
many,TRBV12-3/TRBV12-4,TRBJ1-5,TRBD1,CASSLQGPNQPQHF,TGTGCCAGCAGCCTACAGGGGCCCAATCAGCCCCAGCATTTT
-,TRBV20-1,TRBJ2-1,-,CSATWRPANEQFF,TGCAGTGCCACCTGGCGGCCGGCGAATGAGCAGTTCTTC